This paragraph reports one T cell receptor beta chain. It has no known antigen specificity. No quality values exist for individual bases; no much larger clone is one base distant. CDR3 length: 15 amino acids, cysteine to phenylalanine. Only the CDR3 portion is preserved as DNA: 45 bases, with reading frame beginning at the first base. According to the germline V gene, CDR1 reads SGHTA and CDR2 reads FQGNSA. Ends trimmed: V by 3 bases, J by 2 bases; bases unmatched to a gene: 4. The time point label, read with the paper, signifies: patch test 2, 6 weeks after DPC sensitization. The meaning of the sample's treatment or condition label: therapeutic diphenylcyclopropenone sensitization with weekly scalp DPC. At each patch-test visit, blood was drawn before the patch test was applied. Eligible patients were aged 18 to 70, diagnosed with alopecia, deemed suitable for DPC therapy, and excluded if pregnant. Total RNA was isolated from unfractionated whole blood collected in Tempus Blood RNA tubes.

These data are taken from a study of human T cells and chemical hapten exposure (dated by TCRdb to the early 2020s). Some background on the complete study: For sensitization, 2% DPC in acetone was applied to an approximately 2 cm by approximately 2 cm area of upper inner arm skin. Most of the patients in the cohort were female, and the cohort covered alopecia areata with under or over 50% scalp involvement, alopecia totalis and alopecia universalis. Libraries were pooled for sequencing, and variation in per-sample TCR yields was attributed mainly to small differences in library volumes within the pool. Patient blood was sampled pre-sensitization (week 0) and at 2, 6 and about 24 weeks after DPC sensitization. In alopecia patients, the study followed how the peripheral blood TCR repertoire changed in vivo over primary and secondary sensitization to diphenylcyclopropenone (DPC), a hapten. Patients additionally received weekly therapeutic DPC doses to the scalp throughout the roughly 25-week study period. Blood for TCR sequencing was provided by twenty-nine alopecia patients at one to four time points (pre-sensitization, 2, 6 and 24 weeks). Patch testing on the upper back used Finn chambers containing 0.01% DPC, with scoring done after 6 days according to International Contact Dermatitis Research Group standards. General findings and caveats noted by the study authors: DPC sensitization did not change the number of TCRs with a frequency above 1 in 1000, and there was no evidence of changes in global repertoire structure. Because all patients had alopecia, a presumed autoimmune disease, the immune response of the patients might differ from that of healthy individuals. Compared with pre-sensitization or healthy control sets, expanded TCRs formed significantly more large CDR3 similarity clusters, which is consistent with antigen-driven responses. After repeated subsampling, the strength of the expansion versus patch-test correlation and the threshold at which it became significant changed. Patch test score was positively correlated with the number of PT1 expanded TCRs, with significance at thresholds 8, 16 and 32 but not at 4.

The library was produced with RACE. The sample was run on a NextSeq 500. During library preparation, unique molecular identifiers were attached to individual cDNA molecules so that TCRs could be counted in a quantitative, reproducible way. Both TCR alpha and TCR beta chains were sequenced from each blood RNA sample. Under the source paper's analysis protocol: The median number of TCRs per sample was roughly 94,000, ranging from about 23,224 to 750,000. V, J and CDR3 annotation of the TCR reads was carried out using the Decombinator software suite. For the PS versus PT1 abundance plots, all samples were subsampled to the same number of TCRs (28,000). TCRs were defined as expanded if absent before sensitization and observed at least eight times at the 2-week time point. The public reads were run again by TCRdb, first through fastp at Q25 and then through MiXCR, and only productive beta chains were kept. Each record represents a unique CDR3 protein, reported with the most common genes and DNA among its rows. These V and J calls derive from TCRdb rather than the authors' analysis. This sample is represented by some 80,000 distinct CDR3 sequences; roughly a tenth of them were singletons. The ten largest clonotypes hold 2% to 2.5% of the sample.

This clonotype was sampled from a woman aged 25 to 39 with alopecia areata. Some clones in this sample may be carry-over from other donors' samples. This specimen was whole blood, taken in connection with sensitization to the hapten diphenylcyclopropenone (DPC). The chain uses TRBV7-2 and TRBJ2-3; 8 bases in between match TRBD1. The nucleotide sequence reads TGTGCCAGCAGCTTGACAGGGGTGAACACAGATACGCAGTATTTT. It encodes CASSLTGVNTDTQYF. Here the CDR3 is joined to the reference TRBV7-2 and TRBJ2-3 genes, and the full variable domain is: GAGVSQSPSNKVTEKGKDVELRCDPISGHTALYWYRQSLGQGLEFLIYFQGNSAPDKSGLPSDRFSAERTGGSVSTLTIQRTQQEDSAVYLCASSLTGVNTDTQYFGPGTRLTVL.